This T cell receptor (beta chain) was observed in a study of blood T cells in healthy people across ages. Total RNA extracted from each sample amounted to at least 5.5 micrograms. With 6 bases removed from V and 0 bases from J, the gap between germline ends came to 11 bases. This CDR3 has 13 amino acids. Germline V gene data show CDR1 as SQVTM and CDR2 as ANQGSEA. It was with a sample-barcoded 5' primer and a J-beta primer mix that a second PCR of roughly 7 to 12 cycles was run. TCRdb re-called the 5' RACE reads through MiXCR, storing one row per CDR3 protein. This table holds some 1.7 million distinct CDR3 sequences, about 30% found once.

This receptor was obtained from a woman in her 30s in good health. What was sequenced was blood. The V and J genes are TRBV29-1 and TRBJ1-1, with D tentatively TRBD1 (5 bases). CDR3 sequence: CSVAQVLNTEAFF. The DNA of the CDR3 is TGCAGCGTGGCACAGGTTTTGAACACTGAAGCTTTCTTT.